A single sample gave rise to the 13 T cell receptor beta chains below, sequenced in a study of blood T cell repertoires in COVID-19. Sequencing used immunoSEQ multiplex PCR; TCRdb keeps in-frame clones, though not all of them. The sample shows just over 300,000 clones, approximately 90% of them seen only once. Material: PBMCs or T cells enriched from blood (not recorded which). The receptors stem from a man aged 30 to 45 who had recovered from COVID-19.

This sequence joins TRBV19 and TRBJ2-5, with D maybe TRBD1 (6 bases). CDR1 is LNHDA, CDR2 SQIVND, per germline (reference sequence). Trimming removed 5 bases from V and 5 bases from J, with 15 bases in between. This CDR3 region has 14 residues. The CDR3 DNA sequence: TGTGCCAGTAGTGTTCCGGGAAGGGGGGAGACCCAGTACTTC. The encoded protein is CASSVPGRGETQYF.

The chain has TRBV7-2 and TRBJ2-1; D is uncertain. Germline V lookup: CDR1 SGHTA, CDR2 FQGNSA. V lost 1 base, J lost 2 bases, and 9 bases lay in between. The CDR3 has 15 amino acids. CDR3 sequence: CASSLESLAYNEQFF. DNA for the CDR3: TGTGCCAGCAGCTTAGAGAGCCTCGCCTACAATGAGCAGTTCTTC.

The gene calls are TRBV2 and TRBJ1-4; D is perhaps TRBD1 (5 bases). In germline, CDR1 is SNHLY, CDR2 FYNNEI. CDR3 length: 16 residues. The V end lost 6 bases, the J end lost 3 bases, and 17 bases lay between the germline ends. CDR3 coding DNA: TGTGCCAGCAGCAACCGTTTTGGGGGGGCTAATGAAAAACTGTTTTTT. It codes for CASSNRFGGANEKLFF. Full variable domain (missing parts from reference TRBV2 and TRBJ1-4): EPEVTQTPSHQVTQMGQEVILRCVPISNHLYFYWYRQILGQKVEFLVSFYNNEISEKSEIFDDQFSVERPDGSNFTLKIRSTKLEDSAMYFCASSNRFGGANEKLFFGSGTQLSVL.

This clone occurred a few times. The rearrangement uses TRBV6-5 and TRBJ2-1; possible D gene TRBD2, 6 bases. The germline V and J ends were trimmed by 6 bases and 9 bases, with 21 bases remaining between them. This CDR3 has 15 amino acids. Looked up from germline, CDR1 is MNHEY and CDR2 is SVGAGI. For the CDR3, the DNA is TGTGCCAGCAGCTCCGGGACTCGGAAAAAGTTTGAGCAGTTCTTC. It specifies CASSSGTRKKFEQFF.

The chain couples TRBV12-5 to TRBJ2-5, with 8 bases aligning to TRBD1. The length of the CDR3 is 14 residues. Germline V gene data show CDR1 as LGHNT and CDR2 as FRNRAP. Losses at the gene ends were 5 bases for V and 5 bases for J; bases not matched to a gene: 7. As DNA, the CDR3 is TGTGCTAGTGGTCGGGGGCAGGGGGCTGAGACCCAGTACTTC. Translation: CASGRGQGAETQYF.

The sample holds one count of this clone. The chain combines TRBV24-1 with TRBJ2-5; TRBD1 agrees at 7 bases. CDR1 and CDR2 from the germline V gene are KGHDR and SFDVKD. The CDR3 contains 15 residues. J lost 2 bases, V lost 4 bases, and 6 bases had no gene match. In DNA, the CDR3 is TGTGCCACCAGTGACCCGGGACAGCGGCAAGAGACCCAGTACTTC. It specifies CATSDPGQRQETQYF.

This sequence joins TRBV2 and TRBJ1-5; 11 bases are a match to TRBD1. Germline CDR1 SNHLY, CDR2 FYNNEI. V shed 7 bases, J shed 8 bases, and the junction held 10 bases outside the gene matches. This CDR3 is built from 15 residues. The CDR3 loop reads CASKGTGGAWEPQHF. The CDR3 region has the DNA TGTGCCAGCAAAGGGACAGGGGGTGCGTGGGAGCCCCAGCATTTT.

This clone was counted a single time. The chain joins TRBV5-1 to TRBJ2-7, with 12 positions matching TRBD2. The V and J ends lost 1 base and 6 bases, in that order; junction bases with no gene match: 5. Germline lookup yields CDR1 SGHRS and CDR2 YFSETQ. The CDR3 loop spans 15 amino acids. CDR3 sequence (DNA): TGCGCCAGCAGCTTGCTAGCGGGGGGGCCCCCCGAGCAGTACTTC. Protein product: CASSLLAGGPPEQYF.

Details on this clone: The same CDR3 can be traced to other DNA sequences in this sample. The chain is built from TRBV5-1 and TRBJ1-1; D is possibly TRBD1 (6 bases). The V and J ends lost 2 bases and 5 bases respectively, with 13 bases between them. The CDR3 consists of 14 residues. Germline-derived CDR1 and CDR2 are SGHRS and YFSETQ. The CDR3 DNA follows: TGCGCCAGCAGCTTATCGGGGGGCATAACTGAAGCTTTCTTT. Amino acid sequence: CASSLSGGITEAFF.

V gene TRBV28 combines with J gene TRBJ2-2, with a weak D call TRBD1 (6 bases). The V gene's germline CDR1 is MDHEN and CDR2 SYDVKM. Trimming left V 5 bases short and J 1 base short, with 11 bases between. This CDR3 has 15 amino acids. The CDR3 DNA reads TGTGCCAGCAGTGTCGGGACATTGAACACCGGGGAGCTGTTTTTT. Translated: CASSVGTLNTGELFF.

This clone was recorded many times. The V and J genes are TRBV24-1 and TRBJ2-7, with TRBD1 matching over 9 bases. Germline-derived CDR1 and CDR2 are KGHDR and SFDVKD. V was pared by 3 bases and J by 3 bases, with 5 bases of the junction left unmatched. The CDR3 runs 15 residues. In nucleotides, the CDR3 is TGTGCCACCAGTGATCCGCGGGACAGGGTCTACGAGCAGTACTTC. This sequence encodes CATSDPRDRVYEQYF.

This sequence joins TRBV10-3 and TRBJ1-1; D is unresolved. Trimming removed 6 bases from V and 6 bases from J, with 11 bases in between. CDR1 and CDR2 (germline): ENHRY, SYGVKD. This CDR3 contains 12 residues. CDR3 region: CAIRTEGAEAFF. The DNA for the CDR3 is TGTGCCATCAGAACAGAGGGAGCTGAAGCTTTCTTT.

The chain carries TRBV29-1 and TRBJ2-7; maybe TRBD2 (6 bases). From germline, CDR1 is SQVTM and CDR2 ANQGSEA. This CDR3 region has 15 residues. Trimming left V 5 bases short and J 6 bases short, with 23 bases between. The CDR3 loop is CSVRDRERGLSEQYF. The CDR3 DNA reads TGCAGCGTTAGGGACCGCGAGAGGGGACTCTCCGAGCAGTACTTC.